Each of the 27 T cell receptor beta chains below was sequenced from the same sample in a study of blood T cell repertoires in COVID-19. Some clones are missing from TCRdb's copy, which holds only in-frame ones; the method was immunoSEQ multiplex PCR. The sample comprises tens of thousands of clones, 88% of which are singletons, and around 5% rests with the top ten. The sequenced sample consisted of peripheral blood. These receptors were collected from a human donor in a cohort sampled during active COVID-19.

Remarks on this clone: This specimen includes other DNA sequences encoding the same CDR3. This chain joins TRBV19 and TRBJ1-6; 8 bases line up with TRBD1. Germline loops: CDR1 LNHDA, CDR2 SQIVND (reference sequence). This CDR3 region has 16 residues. The ends lost 3 bases at V and 1 base at J; junction bases unmatched: 2. CDR3 sequence reads: CASSMTGDSYNSPLHF. DNA of the CDR3: TGTGCCAGTAGTATGACAGGGGATTCCTATAATTCACCCCTCCACTTT.

This clone has just a few counts. V is TRBV18 and J is TRBJ2-2, with D hard to call. This CDR3 region has 18 residues. With 1 base removed from V and 0 bases from J, the gap between germline ends came to 15 bases. The germline V gene has CDR1 KGHSH and CDR2 LQKENI. The CDR3 DNA reads TGTGCCAGCTCACCACAAGGAGAGCTACCTCCGAACACCGGGGAGCTGTTTTTT. Translating gives CASSPQGELPPNTGELFF.

On this clone: The identical CDR3 is also encoded by other nucleotide sequences in the sample. The chain combines TRBV7-9 with TRBJ2-2; the match to TRBD1 covers 8 bases. V was pared by 9 bases and J by 5 bases, with 11 bases of the junction left unmatched. The CDR3 runs to 15 residues. CDR1 and CDR2 (germline): SEHNR, FQNEAQ (reference sequence). CDR3 loop: CASSQTGALTGELFF. DNA for the CDR3: TGTGCCAGTAGCCAGACAGGGGCCCTAACCGGGGAGCTGTTTTTT.

The gene calls are TRBV7-9 and TRBJ2-1; 7 bases agree with TRBD2. The germline V gene has CDR1 SEHNR and CDR2 FQNEAQ (reference sequence). With V trimmed by 5 bases and J by 0 bases, 10 bases remained unmatched. This CDR3 contains 17 residues. For the CDR3, the DNA is TGTGCCAGCAGCCAATGGGGGGGTCTAAGCTCCTACAATGAGCAGTTCTTC. Amino acids: CASSQWGGLSSYNEQFF.

V gene TRBV7-9 combines with J gene TRBJ1-2, with D perhaps TRBD1 (6 bases). From germline, CDR1 is SEHNR and CDR2 FQNEAQ (reference sequence). The V end was cut by 4 bases, the J end by 8 bases, with 11 bases between. CDR3 length equals 12 residues. Written as DNA, the CDR3 is TGTGCCAGCAGCTCCGGGGGGCACGGCTACACCTTC. It specifies CASSSGGHGYTF.

This rearrangement joins TRBV9 to TRBJ2-3, with TRBD2 matching 8 bases. J lost 3 bases, V lost 0 bases, and 3 bases had no gene match. Per the germline V gene, CDR1 is SGDLS and CDR2 is YYNGEE. CDR3 length: 15 residues. Written as DNA, the CDR3 is TGTGCCAGCAGCGTAGGGGTAGCGGGGACAGATACGCAGTATTTT. Amino acids: CASSVGVAGTDTQYF.

This clone showed up just once. J is TRBJ2-1 and V is TRBV7-9; 9 positions match TRBD1. Trimming took 2 bases from V and 3 from J; bases not matched to a gene: 11. Germline V gene lookup returns CDR1 SEHNR and CDR2 FQNEAQ (reference sequence). The CDR3 runs 18 residues. CDR3: CASSLSGQGPKNYNEQFF. Written as DNA, the CDR3 is TGTGCCAGCAGCTTATCGGGACAGGGTCCCAAGAACTACAATGAGCAGTTCTTC.

This chain links TRBV7-8 with TRBJ2-7; D call uncertain. Looked up from germline, CDR1 is SGHVS and CDR2 is FQNEAQ. This CDR3 is 14 amino acids long. Trimming left V 1 base short and J 3 bases short, with 10 bases between. CDR3 region: CASSLDGGYYEQYF. CDR3 in DNA: TGTGCCAGCAGCTTAGATGGCGGATACTACGAGCAGTACTTC.

The chain employs TRBV9 and TRBJ2-5; tentative D call: TRBD1 (5 bases). Per germline, CDR1 SGDLS and CDR2 YYNGEE. The V and J ends lost 3 bases and 2 bases respectively, with 8 bases between them. The CDR3 consists of 13 residues. CDR3 sequence: CASSGGHQETQYF. CDR3 sequence (DNA): TGTGCCAGCAGCGGCGGACATCAAGAGACCCAGTACTTC.

This clone appeared once. J is TRBJ1-5 and V is TRBV19; D not resolved. Germline V lookup: CDR1 LNHDA, CDR2 SQIVND (reference sequence). This CDR3 contains 13 residues. V was shortened by 7 bases and J by 4 bases, with 11 bases between the two germline ends. CDR3 region: CASMGLENQPQHF. As DNA, the CDR3 is TGTGCCAGTATGGGTTTGGAGAATCAGCCCCAGCATTTT.

The J gene is TRBJ1-5, the V gene TRBV6-5; D perhaps matches TRBD1 (5 bases). In germline, CDR1 is MNHEY, CDR2 SVGAGI. The CDR3 covers 15 residues. Trimming shortened V by 6 bases and J by 4 bases, and 16 bases separated the two germline ends. CDR3 sequence: CASSPPGRANQPQHF. The CDR3 DNA reads as TGTGCCAGCAGCCCCCCGGGCAGGGCGAATCAGCCCCAGCATTTT.

This rearrangement joins TRBV28 to TRBJ2-6; no reliable D call. Germline CDR1 reads MDHEN; CDR2 reads SYDVKM. This CDR3 spans 13 amino acids. Trimming removed 3 bases from V and 3 bases from J, with 3 bases in between. CDR3: CASSFLGANVLTF. DNA of the CDR3: TGTGCCAGCAGTTTCCTTGGGGCCAACGTCCTGACTTTC.

The chain is built from TRBV27 and TRBJ1-2; possibly TRBD1 for D (6 bases). V was clipped by 1 base and J by 8 bases, with 14 bases between them. The CDR3 length is 14 residues. Germline loops: CDR1 MNHEY, CDR2 SMNVEV (reference sequence). The CDR3 loop is CASSLLGGGEGYTF. The CDR3 DNA sequence: TGTGCCAGCAGTTTATTAGGGGGTGGAGAAGGCTACACCTTC.

This clone was seen only a few times. The rearrangement uses TRBV5-4 and TRBJ2-7; D perhaps matches TRBD2 (6 bases). Trimming stripped 5 bases from V and 2 bases from J, with 14 bases between. The CDR3 runs to 14 residues. Per the germline V gene, CDR1 is SGHNT and CDR2 is YYREEE (reference sequence). The chain's CDR3 is CASRQFGGPYEQYF. DNA for the CDR3: TGTGCCAGCAGGCAGTTCGGGGGACCCTACGAGCAGTACTTC.

This clone was recorded once. V and J are TRBV9 and TRBJ2-2; the match to TRBD2 covers 8 bases. CDR3 length: 16 amino acids. Per the germline V gene, CDR1 is SGDLS and CDR2 is YYNGEE. The ends lost 0 bases at V and 5 bases at J; junction bases unmatched: 6. Here the CDR3 reads CASSVAPGGRTGELFF. The DNA of the CDR3 is TGTGCCAGCAGCGTAGCCCCGGGGGGGCGGACCGGGGAGCTGTTTTTT.

This clone was seen more than once but under ten times. The chain carries TRBV5-1 and TRBJ2-7; no reliable D call. The CDR3 spans 14 residues. V shed 2 bases and J shed 6 bases, with 15 bases lying between them. Germline CDR1 SGHRS, CDR2 YFSETQ. In DNA form, the CDR3 reads TGCGCCAGCAGCTTCGAACTTAGCCTCAGCGAGCAGTACTTC. Its protein is CASSFELSLSEQYF.

The chain couples TRBV7-8 to TRBJ1-4, with D unclear. The CDR3 totals 15 residues. Germline V gene lookup returns CDR1 SGHVS and CDR2 FQNEAQ. With 1 base removed from V and 8 bases from J, the gap between germline ends came to 14 bases. CDR3 protein: CASSLVEGPGEKLFF. DNA for the CDR3: TGTGCCAGCAGCTTAGTCGAGGGCCCGGGGGAAAAACTGTTTTTT.

The rearrangement joins TRBV29-1 to TRBJ1-2; D is ambiguous. The CDR3 consists of 16 residues. Per germline, CDR1 SQVTM and CDR2 ANQGSEA. The V gene lost 3 bases and the J gene lost 4 bases, with 21 bases spanning the gap. CDR3 sequence reads: CSVDPLGGTEPYGYTF. As DNA, the CDR3 is TGCAGCGTTGACCCACTGGGAGGCACGGAGCCCTATGGCTACACCTTC.

The chain links TRBV29-1 to TRBJ1-2, with a tentative D call TRBD1 (6 bases). V was cut by 5 bases and J by 8 bases, with 18 bases left in between. The CDR3 totals 13 residues. In germline, CDR1 is SQVTM, CDR2 ANQGSEA. The CDR3 spells CSVLNPTGHGYTF. The CDR3 DNA follows: TGCAGCGTTCTCAACCCTACAGGGCACGGCTACACCTTC. The whole variable domain, filled in from reference TRBV29-1 and TRBJ1-2, reads SAVISQKPSRDICQRGTSLTIQCQVDSQVTMMFWYRQQPGQSLTLIATANQGSEATYESGFVIDKFPISRPNLTFSTLTVSNMSPEDSSIYLCSVLNPTGHGYTFGSGTRLTVV.

The CDR3 nucleotides read TGTGCCAGCAGCTACAGACAGGGGAACACCGGGGAGCTGTTTTTT. Translated: CASSYRQGNTGELFF. The chain couples TRBV5-4 to TRBJ2-2, with 7 positions matching TRBD1. After removal of 3 bases from V and 1 base from J, the junction contained 3 bases not matched to a gene. The CDR3 has 15 residues. Germline loops: CDR1 SGHNT, CDR2 YYREEE (reference sequence).

The chain is built from TRBV18 and TRBJ1-1; D might be TRBD1 (5 bases). Trimming shortened V by 4 bases and J by 8 bases, and 14 bases separated the two germline ends. The germline gives CDR1 KGHSH, CDR2 LQKENI. This CDR3 has 13 residues. CDR3: CASSRGEGAEAFF. The CDR3 DNA follows: TGTGCCAGCTCACGGGGTGAAGGGGCGGAAGCTTTCTTT.

J is TRBJ2-2 and V is TRBV5-1; D uncertain. This CDR3 contains 14 residues. Germline values: CDR1 SGHRS, CDR2 YFSETQ. Trimming removed 0 bases at V and 4 bases at J, with 7 bases between. The CDR3 DNA reads TGCGCCAGCAGCTTGGGTTCGGGCACCGGGGAGCTGTTTTTT. Its translation: CASSLGSGTGELFF.

CDR3 nucleotides: TGTGCCAGCAGCCAATTCCGGACTAGCGGACACAATGAGCAGTTCTTC. It codes for CASSQFRTSGHNEQFF. The V gene is TRBV11-3, the J gene TRBJ2-1, with 10 bases aligning to TRBD2. The length of the CDR3 is 16 residues. CDR1 is SGHNT, CDR2 YENEEA, per germline. The J segment lost 5 bases and the V segment lost 5 bases, leaving 9 bases of the junction unmatched. Filled out from reference TRBV11-3 and TRBJ2-1, the complete variable domain reads EAGVVQSPRYKIIEKKQPVAFWCNPISGHNTLYWYLQNLGQGPELLIRYENEEAVDDSQLPKDRFSAERLKGVDSTLKIQPAELGDSAVYLCASSQFRTSGHNEQFFGPGTRLTVL.

V and J are TRBV9 and TRBJ1-2; 10 bases map to TRBD1. Germline CDR1 and CDR2: SGDLS and YYNGEE. With 4 bases clipped from V and 4 bases from J, the junction kept 7 bases outside the gene matches. The CDR3 extends over 15 amino acids. The CDR3 region is CASSSGTGVTYGYTF. The DNA of the CDR3 is TGTGCCAGCAGCTCCGGGACAGGGGTCACCTATGGCTACACCTTC.

The gene calls are TRBV11-3 and TRBJ2-1; D ambiguous. CDR3 length: 13 amino acids. CDR1 SGHNT and CDR2 YENEEA come from the germline V gene. V was cut by 0 bases and J by 14 bases, with 14 bases left in between. The CDR3 coding sequence is TGTGCCAGCAGCTTAGAAAGTACATCCCCAGAGTTCTTC. It translates to CASSLESTSPEFF.

The chain uses TRBV27 and TRBJ2-2; the match to TRBD2 covers 8 bases. Germline CDR1 reads MNHEY; CDR2 reads SMNVEV (reference sequence). Losses at the gene ends were 8 bases for V and 1 base for J; bases not matched to a gene: 6. The CDR3 contains 15 residues. CDR3 protein: CASGLAGGNTGELFF. The CDR3 coding sequence is TGTGCCAGCGGCCTGGCGGGGGGGAACACCGGGGAGCTGTTTTTT.

In DNA, the CDR3 is TGTGCCAGCAGTGCGGGGGACACCGGGGAGCTGTTTTTT. Translated: CASSAGDTGELFF. The chain links TRBV6-4 to TRBJ2-2; a weak D match, TRBD2 (6 bases). The CDR3 has 13 residues. V gave up 4 bases and J gave up 3 bases, with 6 bases separating them. CDR1 and CDR2 (germline): MRHNA, SNTAGT.